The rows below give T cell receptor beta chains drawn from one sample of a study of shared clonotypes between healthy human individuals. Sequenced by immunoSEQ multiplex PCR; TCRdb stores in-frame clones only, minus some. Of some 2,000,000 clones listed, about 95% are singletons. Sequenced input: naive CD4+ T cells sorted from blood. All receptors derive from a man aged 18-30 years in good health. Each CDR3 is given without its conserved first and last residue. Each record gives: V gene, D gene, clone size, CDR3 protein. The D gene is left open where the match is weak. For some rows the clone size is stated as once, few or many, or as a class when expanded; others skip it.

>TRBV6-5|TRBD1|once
ASSRTGGTGELF
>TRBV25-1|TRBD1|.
ASSEGRQGYTETQY
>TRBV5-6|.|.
ASSLGLQPTEAF
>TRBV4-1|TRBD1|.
ASRYPGQGANTEAF
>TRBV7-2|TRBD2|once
ASSPSPGTSGGEQY
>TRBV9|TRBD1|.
ASSTRTGLAYT
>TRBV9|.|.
ASSVRSGTGYSTDTQY
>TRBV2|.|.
ASSVTLGETQY
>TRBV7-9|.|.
ASSPGNRDRNSPLH
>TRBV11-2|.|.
ASSLAEAGGVYGYT
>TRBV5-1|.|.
ASSLRDREYEQY
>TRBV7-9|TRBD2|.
ASSRIAGAETQY
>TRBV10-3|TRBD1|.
AIRFGQELDTQY
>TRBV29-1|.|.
SVEEGARQRY
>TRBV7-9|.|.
ASSREETQY
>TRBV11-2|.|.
ASSPRPETQY
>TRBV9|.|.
ASSATALGNTIY
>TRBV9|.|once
ASSSRVTVSGANVLT
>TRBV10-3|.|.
AISDSDTRDPEAF
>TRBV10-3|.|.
AISADSPYEQY
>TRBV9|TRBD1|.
ASSPRQGPFEKLF
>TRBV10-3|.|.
ATTGLIISEAF
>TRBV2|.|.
ASSLQGNYGYT
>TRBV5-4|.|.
ASSLPGVDEQY
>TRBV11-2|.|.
ASRTASTDTQY
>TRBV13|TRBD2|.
ASSSRGGYLQETQY
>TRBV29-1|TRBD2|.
SGSGRAADTQY
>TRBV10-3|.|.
AISEGSSYEQY
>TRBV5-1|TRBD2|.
ASSLEASGGEETQY
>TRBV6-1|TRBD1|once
ASSDGTGGGYT
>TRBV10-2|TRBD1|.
ASSATGGYSYT
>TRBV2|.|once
ASRKGSGTRPKRLGANVLT
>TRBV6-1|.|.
ASSVTQGPDTQY
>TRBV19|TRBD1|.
ASSISTGTGTYGYT
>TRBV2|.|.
ASTLDSSEAF
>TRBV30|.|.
AWSRLGAGNQPQH
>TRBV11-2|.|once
ASSVGGNTEAF
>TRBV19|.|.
ASSNPGDRYEQY
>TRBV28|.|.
ASTSGGQGNTEAF
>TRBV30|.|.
AWSEEKLF
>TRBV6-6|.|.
ASSLPSKETQY
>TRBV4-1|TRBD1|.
ASSQTDRGPSNSPLH
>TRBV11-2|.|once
ASSLTGTVPTDTQY
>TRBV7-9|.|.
ASSLEIPGWGYGYT
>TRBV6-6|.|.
ATLDGGMSSYNEQF
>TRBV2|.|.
ASGAGSTLQF